The T cell receptor beta chain under discussion was sequenced for a study of blood T cells in healthy people across ages. Combining a sample-barcoded 5' primer with a J-beta primer mix, a second PCR ran for 7 to 11 cycles. Every individual sample yielded 3 million or more paired-end reads (each containing CDR3). TCRdb processed the 5' RACE reads anew with MiXCR; each CDR3 protein has one entry. The sample lists around 1.5 million distinct CDR3 sequences, about 32% occurring once. V was shortened by 4 bases and J by 1 base, with 10 bases between the two germline ends. Germline V CDR1 and CDR2: SQVTM, ANQGSEA. The CDR3 is made up of 13 amino acids.

The clonotype was recovered from a woman in her 30s in good health. The sequenced material came from blood. The rearrangement links TRBV29-1 to TRBJ1-1; D gene ambiguous. CDR3 sequence: CSVVLSPNTEAFF. CDR3 sequence (DNA): TGCAGCGTTGTTCTTTCCCCGAACACTGAAGCTTTCTTT.